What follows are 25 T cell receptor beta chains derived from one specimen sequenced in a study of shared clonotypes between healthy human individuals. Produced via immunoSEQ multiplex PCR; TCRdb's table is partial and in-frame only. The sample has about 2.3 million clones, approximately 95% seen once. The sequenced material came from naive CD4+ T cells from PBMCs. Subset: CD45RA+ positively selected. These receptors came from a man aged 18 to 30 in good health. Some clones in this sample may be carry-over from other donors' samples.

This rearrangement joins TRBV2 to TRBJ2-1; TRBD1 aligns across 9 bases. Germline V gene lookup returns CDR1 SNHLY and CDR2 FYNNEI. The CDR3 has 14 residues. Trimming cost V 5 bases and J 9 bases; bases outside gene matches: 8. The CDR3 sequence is CASSYGTGSTEQFF. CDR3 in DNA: TGTGCCAGCAGTTACGGGACAGGGTCCACTGAGCAGTTCTTC.

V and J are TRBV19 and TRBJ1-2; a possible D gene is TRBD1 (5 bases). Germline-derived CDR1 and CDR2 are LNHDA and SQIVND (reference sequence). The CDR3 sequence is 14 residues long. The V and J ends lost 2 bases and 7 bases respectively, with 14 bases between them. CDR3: CASSIPTGFSGYTF. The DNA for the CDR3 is TGTGCCAGTAGTATACCCACAGGCTTTAGTGGCTACACCTTC.

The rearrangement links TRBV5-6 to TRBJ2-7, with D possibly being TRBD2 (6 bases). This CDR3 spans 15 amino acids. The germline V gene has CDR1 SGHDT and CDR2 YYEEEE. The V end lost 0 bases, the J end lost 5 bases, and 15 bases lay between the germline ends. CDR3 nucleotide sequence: TGTGCCAGCAGCTTGGCAGGAGCGGGCCCAGACGAGCAGTACTTC. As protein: CASSLAGAGPDEQYF.

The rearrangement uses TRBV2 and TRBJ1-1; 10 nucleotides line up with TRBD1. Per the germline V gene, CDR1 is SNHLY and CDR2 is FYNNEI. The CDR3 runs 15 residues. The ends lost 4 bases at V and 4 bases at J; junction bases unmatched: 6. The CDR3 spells CASSGPRTGGTEAFF. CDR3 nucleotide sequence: TGTGCCAGCAGTGGACCGCGGACAGGGGGCACTGAAGCTTTCTTT.

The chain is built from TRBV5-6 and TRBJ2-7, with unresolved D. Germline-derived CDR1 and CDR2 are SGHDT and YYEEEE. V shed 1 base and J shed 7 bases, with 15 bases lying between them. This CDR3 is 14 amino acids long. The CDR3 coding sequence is TGTGCCAGCAGCTTGTTAGGTCCTCTCGGGGAGCAGTACTTC. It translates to CASSLLGPLGEQYF.

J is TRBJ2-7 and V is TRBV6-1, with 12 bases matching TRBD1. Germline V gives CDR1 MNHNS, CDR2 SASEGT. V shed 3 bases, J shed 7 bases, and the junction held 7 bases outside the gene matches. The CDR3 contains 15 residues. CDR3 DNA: TGTGCCAGCAGTGAGTTGGGACAGGGGGCGAGGGAGCAGTACTTC. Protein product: CASSELGQGAREQYF.

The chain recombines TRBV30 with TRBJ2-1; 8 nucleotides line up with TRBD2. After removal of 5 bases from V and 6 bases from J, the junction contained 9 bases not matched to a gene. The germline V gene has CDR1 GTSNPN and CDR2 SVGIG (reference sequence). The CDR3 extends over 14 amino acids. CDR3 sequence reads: CAWRTSGGPNEQFF. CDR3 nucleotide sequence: TGTGCCTGGCGAACTAGCGGCGGTCCCAATGAGCAGTTCTTC.

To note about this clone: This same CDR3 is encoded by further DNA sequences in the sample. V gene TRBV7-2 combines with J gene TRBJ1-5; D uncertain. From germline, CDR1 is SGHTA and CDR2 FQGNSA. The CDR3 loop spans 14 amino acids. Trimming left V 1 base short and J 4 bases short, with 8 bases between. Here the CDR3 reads CASSLGTGNQPQHF. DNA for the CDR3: TGTGCCAGCAGCTTAGGGACGGGTAATCAGCCCCAGCATTTT.

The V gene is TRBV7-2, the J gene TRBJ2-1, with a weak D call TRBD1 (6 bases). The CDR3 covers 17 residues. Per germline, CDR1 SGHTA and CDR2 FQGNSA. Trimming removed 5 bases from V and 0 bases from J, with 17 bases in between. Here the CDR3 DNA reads TGTGCCAGCAGCCCCCGCCTAGGACAGACCTCCTACAATGAGCAGTTCTTC. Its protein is CASSPRLGQTSYNEQFF.

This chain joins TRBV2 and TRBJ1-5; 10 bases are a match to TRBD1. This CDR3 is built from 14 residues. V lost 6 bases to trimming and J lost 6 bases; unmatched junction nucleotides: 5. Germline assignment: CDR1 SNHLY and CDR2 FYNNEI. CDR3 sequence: CASREDRGIQPQHF. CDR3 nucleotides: TGTGCCAGCAGGGAGGACAGGGGGATTCAGCCCCAGCATTTT.

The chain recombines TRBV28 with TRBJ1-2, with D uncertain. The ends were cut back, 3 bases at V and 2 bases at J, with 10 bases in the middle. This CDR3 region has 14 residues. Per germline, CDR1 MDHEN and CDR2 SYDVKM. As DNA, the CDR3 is TGTGCCAGCAGTTTTCCCGGTGAGAACTATGGCTACACCTTC. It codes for CASSFPGENYGYTF.

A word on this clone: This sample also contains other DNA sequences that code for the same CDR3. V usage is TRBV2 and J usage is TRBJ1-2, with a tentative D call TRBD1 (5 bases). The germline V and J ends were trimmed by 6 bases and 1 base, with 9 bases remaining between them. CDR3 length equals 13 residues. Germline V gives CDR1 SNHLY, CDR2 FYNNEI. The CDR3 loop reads CASSVDSNYGYTF. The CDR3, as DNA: TGTGCCAGCAGCGTTGACAGTAACTATGGCTACACCTTC.

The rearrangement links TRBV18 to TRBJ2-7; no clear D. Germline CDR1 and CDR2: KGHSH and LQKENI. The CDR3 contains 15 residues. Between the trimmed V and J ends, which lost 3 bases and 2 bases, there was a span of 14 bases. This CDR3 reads CASSPVVHTAYEQYF. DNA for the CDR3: TGTGCCAGCTCACCGGTAGTACACACCGCCTACGAGCAGTACTTC.

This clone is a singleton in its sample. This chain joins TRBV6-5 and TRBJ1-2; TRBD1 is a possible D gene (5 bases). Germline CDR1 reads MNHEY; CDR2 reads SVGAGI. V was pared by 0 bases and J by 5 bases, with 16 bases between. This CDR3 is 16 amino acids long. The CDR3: CASSYSRVGGKYGYTF. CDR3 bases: TGTGCCAGCAGTTACTCGAGGGTCGGGGGGAAGTATGGCTACACCTTC.

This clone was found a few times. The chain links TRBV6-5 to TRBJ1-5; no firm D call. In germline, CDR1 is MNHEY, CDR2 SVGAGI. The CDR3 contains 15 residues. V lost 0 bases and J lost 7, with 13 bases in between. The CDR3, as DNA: TGTGCCAGCAGTTACTCGAACCTACAACTACAGCCCCAGCATTTT. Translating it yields CASSYSNLQLQPQHF.

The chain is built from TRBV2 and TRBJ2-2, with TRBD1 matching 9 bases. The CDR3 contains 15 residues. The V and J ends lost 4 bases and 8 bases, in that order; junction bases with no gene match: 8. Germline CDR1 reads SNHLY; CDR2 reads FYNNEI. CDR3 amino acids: CASSAGTGLRGELFF. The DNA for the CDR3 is TGTGCCAGCAGTGCGGGGACAGGGCTTAGGGGGGAGCTGTTTTTT.

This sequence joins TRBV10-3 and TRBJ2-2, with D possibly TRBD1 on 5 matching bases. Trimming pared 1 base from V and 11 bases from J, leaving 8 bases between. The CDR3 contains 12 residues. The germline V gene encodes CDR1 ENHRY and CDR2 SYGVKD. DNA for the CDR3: TGTGCCATCAGTGAGTGGGGCAGCGAGCTGTTTTTT. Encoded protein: CAISEWGSELFF.

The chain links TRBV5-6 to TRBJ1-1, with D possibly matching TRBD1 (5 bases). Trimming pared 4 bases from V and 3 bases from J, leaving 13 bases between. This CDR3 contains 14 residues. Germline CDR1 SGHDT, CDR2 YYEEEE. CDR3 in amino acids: CASSLRSGHTEAFF. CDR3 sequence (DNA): TGTGCCAGCAGCCTGAGGTCGGGGCACACTGAAGCTTTCTTT.

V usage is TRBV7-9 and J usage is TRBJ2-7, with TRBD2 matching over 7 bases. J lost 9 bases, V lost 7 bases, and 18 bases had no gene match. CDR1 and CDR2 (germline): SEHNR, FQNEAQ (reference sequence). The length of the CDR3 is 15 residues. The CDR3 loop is CASTDANSRELRQYF. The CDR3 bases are TGTGCCAGCACCGACGCCAACTCGCGGGAGCTCCGGCAGTACTTC.

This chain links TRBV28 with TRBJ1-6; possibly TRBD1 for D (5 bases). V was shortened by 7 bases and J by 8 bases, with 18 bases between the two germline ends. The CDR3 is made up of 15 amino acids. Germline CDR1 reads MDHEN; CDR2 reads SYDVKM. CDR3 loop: CASTKGTLRDSPLHF. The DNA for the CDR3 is TGTGCCAGCACCAAGGGGACCTTACGGGATTCACCCCTCCACTTT.

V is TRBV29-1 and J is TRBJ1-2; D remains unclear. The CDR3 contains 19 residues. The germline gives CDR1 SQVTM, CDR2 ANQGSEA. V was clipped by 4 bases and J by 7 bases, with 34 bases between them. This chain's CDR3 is CSVGEREGRSMIGLSGYTF. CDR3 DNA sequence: TGCAGCGTTGGGGAAAGAGAAGGTCGAAGTATGATCGGTCTAAGTGGCTACACCTTC.

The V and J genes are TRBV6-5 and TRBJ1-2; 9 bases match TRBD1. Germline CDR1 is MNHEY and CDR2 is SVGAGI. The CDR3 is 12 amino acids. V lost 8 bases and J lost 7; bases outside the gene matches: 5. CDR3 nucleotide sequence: TGTGCCAGCCGGGGACAGGGTCGTGGCTACACCTTC. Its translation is CASRGQGRGYTF.

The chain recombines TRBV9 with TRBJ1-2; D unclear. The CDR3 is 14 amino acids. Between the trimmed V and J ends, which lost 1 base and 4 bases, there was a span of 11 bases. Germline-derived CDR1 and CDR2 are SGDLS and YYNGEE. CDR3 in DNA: TGTGCCAGCAGCGTATCTGGGTCAGGCTATGGCTACACCTTC. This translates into CASSVSGSGYGYTF.

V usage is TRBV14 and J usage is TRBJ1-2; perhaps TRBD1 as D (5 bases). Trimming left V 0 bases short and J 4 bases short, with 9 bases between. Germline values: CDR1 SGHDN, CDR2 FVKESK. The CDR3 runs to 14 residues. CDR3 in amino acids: CASSQDSGGYGYTF. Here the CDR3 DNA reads TGTGCCAGCAGCCAAGATTCGGGGGGCTATGGCTACACCTTC.

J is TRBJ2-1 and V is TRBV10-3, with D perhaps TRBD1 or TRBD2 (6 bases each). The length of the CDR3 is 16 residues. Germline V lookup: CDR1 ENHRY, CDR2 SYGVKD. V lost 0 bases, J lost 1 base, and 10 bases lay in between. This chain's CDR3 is CAISESRGESYNEQFF. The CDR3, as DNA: TGTGCCATCAGTGAGTCTAGGGGGGAGTCCTACAATGAGCAGTTCTTC.